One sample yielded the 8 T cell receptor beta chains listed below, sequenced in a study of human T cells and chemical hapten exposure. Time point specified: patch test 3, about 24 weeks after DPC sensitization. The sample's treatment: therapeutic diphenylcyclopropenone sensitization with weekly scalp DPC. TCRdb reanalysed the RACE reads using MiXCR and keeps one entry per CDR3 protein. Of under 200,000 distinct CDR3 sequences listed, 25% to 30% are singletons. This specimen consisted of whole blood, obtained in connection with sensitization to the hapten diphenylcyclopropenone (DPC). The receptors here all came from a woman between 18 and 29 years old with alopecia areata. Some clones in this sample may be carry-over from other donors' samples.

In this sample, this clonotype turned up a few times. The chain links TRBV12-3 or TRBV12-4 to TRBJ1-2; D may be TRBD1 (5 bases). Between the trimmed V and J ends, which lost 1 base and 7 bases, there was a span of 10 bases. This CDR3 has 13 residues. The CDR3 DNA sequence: TGTGCCAGCAGTTTAGGCAGGGTCGGTGGCTACACCTTC. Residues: CASSLGRVGGYTF.

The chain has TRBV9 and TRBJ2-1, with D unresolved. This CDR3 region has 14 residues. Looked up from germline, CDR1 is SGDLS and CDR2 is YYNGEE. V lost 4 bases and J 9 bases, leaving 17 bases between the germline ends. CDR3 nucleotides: TGTGCCAGCAGCCCTGTCCTAGTGCTGGGTGAGCAGTTCTTC. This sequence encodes CASSPVLVLGEQFF.

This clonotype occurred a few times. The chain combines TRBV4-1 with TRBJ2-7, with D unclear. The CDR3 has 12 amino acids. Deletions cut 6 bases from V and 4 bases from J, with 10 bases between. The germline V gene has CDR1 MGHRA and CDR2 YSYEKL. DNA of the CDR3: TGCGCCAGCAGTTTCGTAGGATACGAGCAGTACTTC. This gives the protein CASSFVGYEQYF.

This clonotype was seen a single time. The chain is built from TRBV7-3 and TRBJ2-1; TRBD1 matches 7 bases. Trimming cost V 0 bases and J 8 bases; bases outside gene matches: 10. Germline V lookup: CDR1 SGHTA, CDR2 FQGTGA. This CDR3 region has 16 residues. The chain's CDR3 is CASSLTLTGKSDEQFF. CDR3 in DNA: TGTGCCAGCAGCTTAACGTTGACAGGGAAGAGCGATGAGCAGTTCTTC.

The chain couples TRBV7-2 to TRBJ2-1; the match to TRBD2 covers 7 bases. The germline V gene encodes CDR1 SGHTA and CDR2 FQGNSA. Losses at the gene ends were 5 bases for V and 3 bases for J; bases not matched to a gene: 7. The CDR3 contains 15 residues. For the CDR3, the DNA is TGTGCCAGCAGCCCCGTCGGGGACTACTACAATGAGCAGTTCTTC. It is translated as CASSPVGDYYNEQFF.

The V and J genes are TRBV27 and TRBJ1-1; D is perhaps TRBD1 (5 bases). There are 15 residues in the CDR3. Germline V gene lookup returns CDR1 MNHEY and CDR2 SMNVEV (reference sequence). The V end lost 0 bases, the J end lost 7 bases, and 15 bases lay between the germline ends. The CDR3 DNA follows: TGTGCCAGCAGTTTATCGACAGTTCGGTCCGGTGAAGCTTTCTTT. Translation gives CASSLSTVRSGEAFF.

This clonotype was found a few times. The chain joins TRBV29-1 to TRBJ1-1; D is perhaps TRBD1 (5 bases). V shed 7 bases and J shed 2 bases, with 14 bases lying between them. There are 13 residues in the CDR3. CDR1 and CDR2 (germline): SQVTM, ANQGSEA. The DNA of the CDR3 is TGCAGCGCCTCTAGCCAGGGAAACACTGAAGCTTTCTTT. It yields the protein CSASSQGNTEAFF.

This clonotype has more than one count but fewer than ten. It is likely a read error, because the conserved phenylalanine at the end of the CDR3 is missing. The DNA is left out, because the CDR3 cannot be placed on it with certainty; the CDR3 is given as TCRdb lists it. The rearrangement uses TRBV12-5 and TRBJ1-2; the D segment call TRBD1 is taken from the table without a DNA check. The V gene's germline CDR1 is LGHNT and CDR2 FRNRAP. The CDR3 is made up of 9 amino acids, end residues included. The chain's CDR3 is CASGNRGNL.